This TCR beta chain was recorded in a study of tumor and adjacent non-tumor tissue in lung cancer. Overall study context: The cohort had about twelve adenocarcinoma, a couple of squamous cell and 1 small cell patients. Overall study results and limits: In normal lung, the top 100 clones were significantly more dominant than in tumor.

TCRbeta libraries were built with three rounds of nested PCR, modified from ARM-PCR. TCRdb called the multiplex PCR reads again in MiXCR, with one record for every CDR3 protein. The table lists approximately 100,000 distinct CDR3 sequences, 75% of them singletons. This clonotype was counted at least ten times. No antigen is known for it. No cell sorting was done before RNA was extracted from the tissue. Germline assignment: CDR1 DFQATT and CDR2 SNEGSKA (reference sequence). V was pared by 0 bases and J by 0 bases, with 9 bases between. The CDR3 totals 16 residues. The sequence came from a woman aged 60-70 years with non-small cell lung cancer. This chain links TRBV20-1 with TRBJ1-6, with no clear D. Sequenced sample: lung tumor tissue. CDR3 nucleotide sequence: TGCAGTGCTAGAGATTTACGATTCTCCTATAATTCACCCCTCCACTTT. This codes for CSARDLRFSYNSPLHF.